These 20 T cell receptor beta chains came from one sample sequenced in a study of T cells after yellow fever vaccination. TCRdb independently ran MiXCR on the 5' RACE reads; one entry per CDR3 protein. The repertoire consists of about 73,000 distinct CDR3 sequences, with over 7.5% occurring once and the leading ten covering 41%. The sample was CD8+ T cells sorted from PBMCs, taken on the day of the yellow fever booster vaccination. The source of these receptors is a man aged 25-45 years who received the YFV17D yellow fever vaccine.

In this sample, this clonotype turned up a few times. V is TRBV7-2 and J is TRBJ1-1; D gene uncertain. In germline, CDR1 is SGHTA, CDR2 FQGNSA. The ends were cut back, 2 bases at V and 2 bases at J, with 15 bases in the middle. The CDR3 is 16 residues long. The CDR3 nucleotides are TGTGCCAGCAGCTTACCGAAGGGAGGCCTTAACACTGAAGCTTTCTTT. This encodes CASSLPKGGLNTEAFF.

V usage is TRBV6-4 and J usage is TRBJ1-5; the match to TRBD1 covers 7 bases. CDR1 and CDR2 (germline): MRHNA, SNTAGT. After removal of 9 bases from V and 4 bases from J, the junction contained 6 bases not matched to a gene. CDR3 size: 13 residues. The CDR3 here is CASSTGVNQPQHF. CDR3 in DNA: TGTGCCAGTTCAACAGGGGTTAATCAGCCCCAGCATTTT.

This clonotype has only a few counts. V and J are TRBV6-4 and TRBJ2-2; a weak D match, TRBD2 (6 bases). V was trimmed by 3 bases and J by 6 bases, leaving 8 bases between them. The CDR3 runs to 13 residues. Germline CDR1 reads MRHNA; CDR2 reads SNTAGT. In DNA, the CDR3 is TGTGCCAGCAGTGAAACGGGAGCCGGGGAGCTGTTTTTT. Protein: CASSETGAGELFF.

This clonotype came up a few times. The V call is TRBV3-1, the J call TRBJ2-1; D is unclear. The V and J ends lost 10 bases and 5 bases respectively, with 12 bases between them. CDR1 and CDR2 (germline): LGHDT, YNNKEL (reference sequence). The CDR3 contains 12 residues. The CDR3 loop is CAISSRDNEQFF. In DNA form, the CDR3 reads TGTGCCATTTCCTCACGCGACAATGAGCAGTTCTTC.

This clonotype was seen repeatedly, ten times or more. Written as DNA, the CDR3 is TGTGCCAGCAGTGAAGAGGTGGGACAGGGATCTGAGCAGTACTTC. This encodes CASSEEVGQGSEQYF. The gene calls are TRBV6-1 and TRBJ2-7; 9 bases align to TRBD1. Germline trimming cut 1 base from V and 7 bases from J; bases unmatched to any gene: 8. Germline V lookup: CDR1 MNHNS, CDR2 SASEGT. This CDR3 has 15 residues.

The chain links TRBV27 to TRBJ2-1; 10 positions agree with TRBD2. Germline V CDR1 and CDR2: MNHEY, SMNVEV (reference sequence). This CDR3 is 15 amino acids long. J gave up 5 bases and V 0 bases, and 1 base lay outside the gene matches. As DNA, the CDR3 is TGTGCCAGCAGTTTATCCCTAGCGGGGGACAATGAGCAGTTCTTC. Encoded protein: CASSLSLAGDNEQFF.

This clonotype was seen at least ten times. This rearrangement joins TRBV7-8 to TRBJ1-5; no firm D call. Germline V CDR1 and CDR2: SGHVS, FQNEAQ. V lost 5 bases, J lost 6 bases, and 8 bases lay in between. This CDR3 is built from 12 residues. CDR3 coding DNA: TGTGCCAGCAGCCCGGGAGGTCAGCCCCAGCATTTT. Protein product: CASSPGGQPQHF.

A remark on this clonotype: This may arise from a read error, as a much more abundant clone is one base away. J is TRBJ2-1 and V is TRBV9; possibly TRBD2 for D (5 bases). Deletions cut 5 bases from V and 5 bases from J, with 17 bases between. Germline V CDR1 and CDR2: SGDLS, YYNGEE. CDR3 length: 15 residues. The CDR3 DNA reads TGTGCCAGCAGGCCCGGGAAAGGGAAGCACAATGAGCAGTTCTTC. This encodes CASRPGKGKHNEQFF.

V usage is TRBV25-1 and J usage is TRBJ2-3; possible D gene TRBD2, 5 bases. Trimming pared 0 bases from V and 2 bases from J, leaving 18 bases between. The CDR3 is 18 residues long. Per the germline V gene, CDR1 is MGHDK and CDR2 is SYGVNS. The CDR3: CASSEYGLSGENTDTQYF. CDR3 bases: TGTGCCAGCAGTGAATACGGGTTGAGCGGAGAAAACACAGATACGCAGTATTTT.

This chain uses TRBV20-1 with TRBJ1-2; a weak D match, TRBD1 (6 bases). The CDR3 totals 14 residues. Germline CDR1 reads DFQATT; CDR2 reads SNEGSKA (reference sequence). Trimming pared 0 bases from V and 8 bases from J, leaving 16 bases between. The CDR3, as DNA: TGCAGTGCTAGAGATGGAGGGGGGGTCTACGGCTACACCTTC. Translated, it gives CSARDGGGVYGYTF.

The chain carries TRBV3-1 and TRBJ2-1; the match to TRBD2 covers 10 bases. Germline-derived CDR1 and CDR2 are LGHDT and YNNKEL (reference sequence). CDR3 length: 15 amino acids. V trimming: 3 bases; J trimming: 9 bases; junction bases outside the gene matches: 8. This chain's CDR3 is CASSQRLAGASEQFF. The DNA for the CDR3 is TGTGCCAGCAGCCAGCGGCTAGCGGGAGCAAGTGAGCAGTTCTTC.

This clonotype was counted between two and nine times. The chain is built from TRBV5-1 and TRBJ2-3; D not resolved. The CDR3 runs 15 residues. The ends were cut back, 0 bases at V and 2 bases at J, with 10 bases in the middle. The V gene's germline CDR1 is SGHRS and CDR2 YFSETQ. The CDR3 DNA reads as TGCGCCAGCAGCTTGGATCAGGATTACACAGATACGCAGTATTTT. This translates into CASSLDQDYTDTQYF.

V gene TRBV7-9 combines with J gene TRBJ2-7, with 8 bases matching TRBD1. CDR3 size: 14 residues. Germline CDR1 SEHNR, CDR2 FQNEAQ (reference sequence). Losses at the gene ends were 5 bases for V and 6 bases for J; bases not matched to a gene: 9. The CDR3 nucleotides read TGTGCCAGCAGCCTAAGGACAGGGTCTGTCGAGCAGTACTTC. This encodes CASSLRTGSVEQYF.

The chain joins TRBV20-1 to TRBJ1-5; possible D gene TRBD1, 6 bases. Trimming pared 6 bases from V and 6 bases from J, leaving 24 bases between. The germline V gene has CDR1 DFQATT and CDR2 SNEGSKA (reference sequence). This CDR3 has 16 amino acids. CDR3 residues: CSATQPDRLEGQPQHF. The CDR3 nucleotides read TGCAGTGCAACCCAGCCCGACAGGTTGGAGGGTCAGCCCCAGCATTTT.

The chain combines TRBV23-1 with TRBJ2-7; the D is unclear. TRBV23-1 has ORF status, its function being uncertain. Trimming stripped 4 bases from V and 0 bases from J, with 16 bases between. The CDR3 loop spans 16 amino acids. The CDR3 here is CASSPGPRPPSYEQYF. The CDR3 region has the DNA TGCGCCAGCAGTCCCGGCCCACGTCCACCCTCCTACGAGCAGTACTTC.

This chain joins TRBV27 and TRBJ2-1; possible D gene TRBD1, 7 bases. CDR1 and CDR2 (germline): MNHEY, SMNVEV (reference sequence). This CDR3 has 19 residues. V shed 5 bases and J shed 4 bases, with 27 bases lying between them. Here the CDR3 reads CASSRGGGTGVGAYNEQFF. The CDR3 region has the DNA TGTGCCAGCAGTAGAGGGGGCGGGACGGGAGTCGGGGCATACAATGAGCAGTTCTTC.

A few counts support this clonotype. The chain carries TRBV24-1 and TRBJ2-5, with 8 bases identical to TRBD2. The CDR3 runs to 13 residues. V lost 7 bases to trimming and J lost 5 bases; unmatched junction nucleotides: 5. The V gene's germline CDR1 is KGHDR and CDR2 SFDVKD. The CDR3 loop reads CATSGRDGETQYF. CDR3 sequence (DNA): TGTGCCACCAGCGGGAGGGATGGGGAGACCCAGTACTTC.

This clonotype was seen only a few times. The chain uses TRBV4-2 and TRBJ1-1; D might be TRBD1 (5 bases). The CDR3 runs to 13 residues. CDR1 and CDR2 from the germline V gene are LGHNA and YNFKEQ. V was trimmed by 0 bases and J by 7 bases, leaving 9 bases between them. The CDR3 region has the DNA TGTGCCAGCAGCCAAGAGGGGGAGAGTGAAGCTTTCTTT. Its protein is CASSQEGESEAFF.

The chain links TRBV25-1 to TRBJ2-1, with TRBD1 as a possible D gene (5 bases). The ends were cut back, 4 bases at V and 9 bases at J, with 7 bases in the middle. CDR3 size: 11 residues. From germline, CDR1 is MGHDK and CDR2 SYGVNS. The DNA of the CDR3 is TGTGCCAGCAGTGTAGGGGCTGAGCAGTTCTTC. It is translated as CASSVGAEQFF.

This clonotype has more than one count but fewer than ten. V and J are TRBV12-3 or TRBV12-4 and TRBJ1-1; 8 bases map to TRBD1. After removal of 4 bases from V and 5 bases from J, the junction contained 6 bases not matched to a gene. The CDR3 has 14 amino acids. The CDR3: CASSSTGEGTEAFF. The CDR3, as DNA: TGTGCCAGCAGTTCGACAGGGGAGGGAACTGAAGCTTTCTTT.